This entry lists 24 T cell receptor beta chains sequenced from one sample in a study of blood T cell repertoires in COVID-19. Method: immunoSEQ multiplex PCR; TCRdb's copy keeps in-frame clones and lacks some. The sample lists roughly 250,000 clones, roughly 84% occurring once. The sample comprised peripheral blood. These receptors originate from a person aged 65-85 years with COVID-19, enrolled during active disease.

This clone was found a few times. This chain connects TRBV7-6 to TRBJ2-7, with TRBD2 identical over 11 bases. The V gene's germline CDR1 is SGHVS and CDR2 FNYEAQ. The CDR3 covers 16 residues. With V trimmed by 5 bases and J by 6 bases, 12 bases remained unmatched. The CDR3 DNA reads TGTGCCAGCAGCCAATTTACTAGCGGGAGTACTAGCGAGCAGTACTTC. As protein: CASSQFTSGSTSEQYF.

The genes are TRBV7-2 and TRBJ2-3, with D maybe TRBD1 (5 bases). Trimming took 6 bases from V and 2 from J, leaving 12 bases between them. The CDR3 length is 14 residues. CDR1 and CDR2 from the germline V gene are SGHTA and FQGNSA. The CDR3 DNA reads TGTGCCAGCAGGCCAGACAGTTTCACAGATACGCAGTATTTT. It yields the protein CASRPDSFTDTQYF.

The V call is TRBV4-3, the J call TRBJ2-6; possible D gene TRBD1, 6 bases. CDR3 length: 20 amino acids. Germline CDR1 LGHNA, CDR2 YSLEER. Trimming took 0 bases from V and 0 from J, leaving 18 bases between them. The CDR3 spells CASSQDSAGALSSGANVLTF. Written as DNA, the CDR3 is TGCGCCAGCAGCCAAGATTCGGCAGGGGCGCTGTCCTCTGGGGCCAACGTCCTGACTTTC.

The gene calls are TRBV9 and TRBJ2-2, with 10 bases fitting TRBD2. Germline V lookup: CDR1 SGDLS, CDR2 YYNGEE. J was trimmed by 6 bases and V by 3 bases; bases with no gene match: 5. The CDR3 contains 15 residues. The CDR3 sequence: CASSAPAGGPGELFF. The CDR3 DNA sequence: TGTGCCAGCAGCGCACCAGCGGGGGGGCCCGGGGAGCTGTTTTTT.

This clone occurred once. V and J are TRBV5-8 and TRBJ1-2; TRBD1 is a possible D gene (6 bases). The CDR3 extends over 14 amino acids. V was pared by 4 bases and J by 2 bases, with 12 bases between. Germline values: CDR1 SGHTS, CDR2 YDEGEE. CDR3 residues: CASSLYRDNYGYTF. The CDR3 nucleotides are TGTGCCAGCAGCCTTTACAGGGACAACTATGGCTACACCTTC.

A few counts support this clone. This rearrangement joins TRBV6-2 or TRBV6-3 to TRBJ2-7, with D tentatively TRBD1 (7 bases). Germline V lookup: CDR1 MNHEY, CDR2 SVGEGT. CDR3 length equals 16 residues. V dropped 2 bases and J dropped 3 bases, with 17 bases sitting between them. In DNA, the CDR3 is TGTGCCAGCAGTTACATGGTGGCAGGGGGGAACTACGAGCAGTACTTC. This encodes CASSYMVAGGNYEQYF.

This clone occurred a few times. The rearrangement joins TRBV7-9 to TRBJ1-2; no clear D gene. Germline V CDR1 and CDR2: SEHNR, FQNEAQ (reference sequence). CDR3 length: 12 amino acids. V was cut by 2 bases and J by 11 bases, with 12 bases left in between. The CDR3 DNA sequence: TGTGCCAGCAGCTTACCGGGAGCGGCTTACACCTTC. Protein: CASSLPGAAYTF.

The V and J genes are TRBV6-1 and TRBJ2-7; the D gene is possibly TRBD2 (5 bases). Germline V gene lookup returns CDR1 MNHNS and CDR2 SASEGT. The length of the CDR3 is 12 residues. Between the trimmed V and J ends, which lost 0 bases and 9 bases, there was a span of 9 bases. CDR3 DNA: TGTGCCAGCAGTGAAGCAAGGGAGCCGCAGTACTTC. It is translated as CASSEAREPQYF.

The chain employs TRBV9 and TRBJ1-4; 11 bases map to TRBD1. The germline gives CDR1 SGDLS, CDR2 YYNGEE. V trimming: 4 bases; J trimming: 8 bases; junction bases outside the gene matches: 10. The CDR3 is 16 amino acids. The CDR3 DNA reads as TGTGCCAGCAGCTCAGGGAGGACAGGGGGCGCGGAAAAACTGTTTTTT. This gives the protein CASSSGRTGGAEKLFF.

This clone was observed a single time. J is TRBJ2-5 and V is TRBV7-8; 7 bases are shared with TRBD2. The CDR3 extends over 14 amino acids. Trimming cost V 5 bases and J 1 base; bases outside gene matches: 4. Germline lookup yields CDR1 SGHVS and CDR2 FQNEAQ. The CDR3 nucleotides read TGTGCCAGCAGCCTCAGACTAGCCCAAGAGACCCAGTACTTC. It is translated as CASSLRLAQETQYF.

This chain connects TRBV9 to TRBJ2-2, with 9 positions matching TRBD1. Germline CDR1 and CDR2: SGDLS and YYNGEE. The CDR3 has 17 amino acids. After removal of 6 bases from V and 6 bases from J, the junction contained 15 bases not matched to a gene. In DNA, the CDR3 is TGTGCCAGCACCACCAGTTCGGGACAGGGAGTCCCCGGGGAGCTGTTTTTT. Amino acid sequence: CASTTSSGQGVPGELFF.

This chain joins TRBV7-9 and TRBJ2-5; 8 positions match TRBD1. CDR1 is SEHNR and CDR2 is FQNEAQ in the germline V gene (reference sequence). The V gene end was trimmed by 5 bases and the J gene end by 2 bases; junction bases not matched to a gene: 7. The CDR3 spans 15 residues. DNA for the CDR3: TGTGCCAGCAGCCTACGGACAGGGCAACAAGAGACCCAGTACTTC. This translates into CASSLRTGQQETQYF.

The chain carries TRBV19 and TRBJ1-6; tentative D call: TRBD1 (5 bases). V lost 3 bases and J 5 bases, leaving 11 bases between the germline ends. Germline assignment: CDR1 LNHDA and CDR2 SQIVND (reference sequence). The CDR3 totals 15 residues. CDR3 loop: CASSIGQLNNSPLHF. CDR3 DNA: TGTGCCAGTAGTATCGGACAACTAAATAATTCACCCCTCCACTTT.

The CDR3 nucleotides read TGCGCCAGCAGCCCCGGAGGCGGGGAGAACATTCAGTACTTC. Its protein product is CASSPGGGENIQYF. The chain couples TRBV5-1 to TRBJ2-4; perhaps TRBD2 as D (6 bases). The germline V gene encodes CDR1 SGHRS and CDR2 YFSETQ. This CDR3 is 14 amino acids long. The V end was cut by 4 bases, the J end by 7 bases, with 15 bases between.

This clone was recorded a few times. The CDR3 loop is CASSPGSTEAFF. CDR3 DNA sequence: TGTGCCAGCTCACCCGGGAGTACTGAAGCTTTCTTT. The chain links TRBV18 to TRBJ1-1; no reliable D call. The CDR3 runs to 12 residues. Trimming took 3 bases from V and 5 from J, leaving 7 bases between them. Looked up from germline, CDR1 is KGHSH and CDR2 is LQKENI. The whole variable domain, filled in from reference TRBV18 and TRBJ1-1, reads NAGVMQNPRHLVRRRGQEARLRCSPMKGHSHVYWYRQLPEEGLKFMVYLQKENIIDESGMPKERFSAEFPKEGPSILRIQQVVRGDSAAYFCASSPGSTEAFFGQGTRLTVV.

The chain is built from TRBV7-2 and TRBJ2-1, with D perhaps TRBD2 (6 bases). Trimming took off 1 base at V and 0 bases at J, with 10 bases between the two ends. CDR1 SGHTA and CDR2 FQGNSA come from the germline V gene. The CDR3 length is 16 residues. The CDR3 sequence: CASSLVRGGSYNEQFF. The CDR3, as DNA: TGTGCCAGCAGCTTAGTTCGGGGAGGCTCCTACAATGAGCAGTTCTTC.

This clone was seen a handful of times. The chain uses TRBV7-9 and TRBJ1-1, with a possible D match to TRBD1 (6 bases). The V end was cut by 4 bases, the J end by 4 bases, with 16 bases between. CDR3 length: 15 amino acids. Per the germline V gene, CDR1 is SEHNR and CDR2 is FQNEAQ (reference sequence). The CDR3 loop reads CASSSDSTGFTEAFF. CDR3 nucleotide sequence: TGTGCCAGCAGCTCCGATTCAACAGGGTTCACTGAAGCTTTCTTT.

This chain links TRBV18 with TRBJ2-1; maybe TRBD2 (5 bases). The V end lost 1 base, the J end lost 6 bases, and 13 bases lay between the germline ends. Germline values: CDR1 KGHSH, CDR2 LQKENI. This CDR3 has 15 amino acids. The CDR3 bases are TGTGCCAGCTCACCACGGGTGTCGGGGTCCAATGAGCAGTTCTTC. Its protein product is CASSPRVSGSNEQFF. Full variable domain (rest looked up from reference TRBV18 and TRBJ2-1): NAGVMQNPRHLVRRRGQEARLRCSPMKGHSHVYWYRQLPEEGLKFMVYLQKENIIDESGMPKERFSAEFPKEGPSILRIQQVVRGDSAAYFCASSPRVSGSNEQFFGPGTRLTVL.

A single count supports this clone. J is TRBJ2-7 and V is TRBV7-9; no definite D call. The V gene's germline CDR1 is SEHNR and CDR2 FQNEAQ (reference sequence). The CDR3 has 14 amino acids. V was cut by 3 bases and J by 5 bases, with 14 bases left in between. Here the CDR3 reads CASSFGQSLDEQYF. CDR3 nucleotide sequence: TGTGCCAGCAGCTTTGGCCAGTCCCTCGACGAGCAGTACTTC.

The gene calls are TRBV28 and TRBJ2-2, with 11 nucleotides matching TRBD2. V trimming: 3 bases; J trimming: 5 bases; junction bases outside the gene matches: 2. From germline, CDR1 is MDHEN and CDR2 SYDVKM. CDR3 size: 15 residues. The CDR3 here is CASSFSGRATGELFF. The CDR3 DNA is TGTGCCAGCAGTTTTAGCGGGAGGGCGACCGGGGAGCTGTTTTTT.

The chain has TRBV28 and TRBJ2-1, with 8 bases matching TRBD1. Germline V gives CDR1 MDHEN, CDR2 SYDVKM. This CDR3 region has 15 residues. Germline trimming cut 2 bases from V and 8 bases from J; bases unmatched to any gene: 8. The DNA of the CDR3 is TGTGCCAGCAGTTTAGGTCAGGGGGCGTTTCATGAGCAGTTCTTC. Amino acid sequence: CASSLGQGAFHEQFF.

The rearrangement uses TRBV28 and TRBJ1-5, with D uncertain. Germline V CDR1 and CDR2: MDHEN, SYDVKM. CDR3 size: 17 residues. The V gene lost 6 bases and the J gene lost 1 base, with 19 bases spanning the gap. CDR3 DNA sequence: TGTGCCAGCAGCATGAACCGGAGAAGTGGGAGCAATCAGCCCCAGCATTTT. Translation gives CASSMNRRSGSNQPQHF.

The chain joins TRBV27 to TRBJ2-7; D remains unclear. The ends were cut back, 3 bases at V and 0 bases at J, with 12 bases in the middle. Germline CDR1 is MNHEY and CDR2 is SMNVEV (reference sequence). The CDR3 covers 15 residues. The CDR3 spells CASSFRLAFSYEQYF. The CDR3 nucleotides are TGTGCCAGCAGTTTTAGACTTGCCTTCTCCTACGAGCAGTACTTC.

The chain uses TRBV27 and TRBJ2-2, with D possibly matching TRBD2 (7 bases). Looked up from germline, CDR1 is MNHEY and CDR2 is SMNVEV (reference sequence). Trimming left V 0 bases short and J 6 bases short, with 11 bases between. The CDR3 is made up of 15 amino acids. CDR3 DNA sequence: TGTGCCAGCAGTTTATCGGCGGGGGCTTCCGGGGAGCTGTTTTTT. Its translation: CASSLSAGASGELFF.